Listed below are T cell receptor beta chains from one sample, sequenced in a study of shared clonotypes between healthy human individuals. Generated by immunoSEQ multiplex PCR, the TCRdb table keeps only in-frame clones and is missing some. The data contain around 690,000 clones, 90% of them singletons. Sequencing was carried out using memory CD8+ T cells from PBMCs. The source of these receptors is a man aged 18 to 35 in good health. Some clones in this sample may be carry-over from other donors' samples. CDR3s include the opening cysteine and the closing phenylalanine or tryptophan. A D gene is named only where the DNA matches it firmly. Clone size, where shown, is once, few, many, or a class for clones that have expanded.

V gene	J gene	D gene	clone size	CDR3 protein	CDR3 DNA
TRBV27	TRBJ1-2	TRBD1	-	CASSFQGALYGYTF	TGTGCCAGCAGTTTTCAGGGGGCTTTGTATGGCTACACCTTC
TRBV4-1	TRBJ2-5	-	once	CASSQVGWETQYF	TGCGCCAGCAGCCAAGTGGGGTGGGAGACCCAGTACTTC
TRBV7-8	TRBJ2-5	TRBD1	-	CASSATGFRQETQYF	TGTGCCAGCAGCGCGACAGGGTTTCGGCAAGAGACCCAGTACTTC
TRBV7-3	TRBJ2-3	-	-	CASSLTGGTDTQYF	TGTGCCAGCAGCTTAACAGGGGGCACAGATACGCAGTATTTT
TRBV28	TRBJ1-5	-	few	CASSPDGNQPQHF	TGTGCCAGCAGTCCGGACGGCAATCAGCCCCAGCATTTT
TRBV5-6	TRBJ1-1	TRBD1	-	CASSLGTELNTEAFF	TGTGCCAGCAGCCTAGGGACAGAGCTAAACACTGAAGCTTTCTTT
TRBV7-2	TRBJ2-7	TRBD2	-	CASSFGGEQYF	TGTGCCAGCAGCTTCGGGGGGGAGCAGTACTTC
TRBV19	TRBJ1-5	-	-	CASSIDGPDGNQPQHF	TGTGCCAGTAGTATAGACGGTCCCGACGGCAATCAGCCCCAGCATTTT
TRBV7-2	TRBJ2-7	-	-	CASSLETGCKYF	TGTGCCAGCAGCTTAGAGACGGGATGTAAGTACTTC
TRBV7-6	TRBJ1-5	TRBD1	-	CASSLEKPGQRRGNQPQHF	TGTGCCAGCAGCTTAGAGAAACCGGGACAGCGCAGGGGCAATCAGCCCCAGCATTTT
TRBV27	TRBJ1-1	-	-	CASSGPGRRPLLPEAFF	TGTGCCAGCAGTGGACCGGGACGGAGACCTCTTCTACCCGAAGCTTTCTTT
TRBV9	TRBJ2-7	TRBD2	-	CASSAGLAVIYEQYF	TGTGCCAGCAGCGCTGGACTAGCGGTGATCTACGAGCAGTACTTC
TRBV9	TRBJ2-1	TRBD2	once	CASSAGTSGSNEQFF	TGTGCCAGCAGCGCCGGGACTAGCGGGAGCAATGAGCAGTTCTTC
TRBV27	TRBJ2-1	-	few	CASSYYNEQFF	TGTGCCAGCAGTTACTACAATGAGCAGTTCTTC
TRBV4-3	TRBJ2-1	TRBD2	-	CASSPRQGLADEQFF	TGCGCCAGCAGCCCCAGGCAAGGACTAGCAGATGAGCAGTTCTTC
TRBV29-1	TRBJ2-7	-	-	CSVRGGGSYEQYF	TGCAGCGTGAGGGGCGGTGGGTCCTACGAGCAGTACTTC
TRBV7-8	TRBJ2-7	TRBD1	-	CASSWGQGASEQYF	TGTGCCAGCAGCTGGGGACAGGGGGCAAGCGAGCAGTACTTC
TRBV14	TRBJ2-7	-	-	CASSLEYSYRPYEQYF	TGTGCCAGCAGCTTAGAATATAGCTACAGGCCCTACGAGCAGTACTTC
TRBV5-1	TRBJ2-3	TRBD2	-	CASSRTSGRAGFSPDTQYF	TGCGCCAGCAGCCGGACTAGCGGGAGGGCCGGCTTCTCACCAGATACGCAGTATTTT
TRBV27	TRBJ2-7	TRBD2	-	CASSRGVGGEQYF	TGTGCCAGCAGCCGCGGAGTGGGAGGGGAGCAGTACTTC
TRBV10-3	TRBJ2-7	-	-	CAISEPRIRNEQYF	TGTGCCATCAGTGAGCCTAGGATCCGGAACGAGCAGTACTTC
TRBV7-2	TRBJ2-7	-	-	CASSWGSSYEQYF	TGTGCCAGCAGCTGGGGCAGCTCCTACGAGCAGTACTTC